This T cell receptor (beta chain) was found in a study of T cells in Graves' hyperthyroidism and ophthalmopathy (dated 2019 in TCRdb). Turning to the overall study: Peripheral blood was collected at initial diagnosis, before any treatment. To identify distinguishing TCR V-J signatures, a discovery cohort of some 99 patients was used, comprising 40 to 45 with Graves' ophthalmopathy and around 60 with stable Graves' hyperthyroidism. Prospective prediction of ophthalmopathy was tested in an independent validation cohort of fewer than 20 hyperthyroidism patients and around 16 patients who later progressed to ophthalmopathy. For training and testing, the 110 or so patients in the discovery cohort were randomly divided in a 7:3 ratio. The study also compared thyroid tissue and blood T-cell repertoires from roughly six Graves' hyperthyroidism patients. After blood sampling, hyperthyroidism patients were treated with methimazole at a starting dose of 30 mg daily, and ophthalmopathy patients were treated with high-dose intravenous methylprednisolone. The paper reports TCR Vbeta CDR3 sequencing of 130 to 150 peripheral blood samples: approximately 41 ophthalmopathy, around 80 hyperthyroidism and some 17 progressor patients.

This clonotype was recorded once. Its antigen has not been determined. No clone much larger than this one lies a single base away; base qualities are absent. Weak support is all one read offers. The CDR3 runs 16 residues from the cysteine to the phenylalanine. The sequence is cut down to CDR3 DNA, 48 bases in frame from base 1. V loses 3 bases of germline sequence and J loses 3 bases, and the interval between the two ends is 12 bases. The germline V gene (reference sequence) gives CDR1 as LNHDA and CDR2 as SQIVND. TCR beta CDR3 regions were amplified from RNA transcripts. The first round of RT-PCR for the TCR CDR3 was performed with the HTBI primer set and the Qiagen OneStep RT-PCR kit. Libraries were constructed in a second round of multiplex PCR, after which size selection and purification were carried out. Sequencing of the libraries was done on an Illumina HiSeq2000 using paired-end 100 bp reads. The authors' pipeline ran thus. SOAPnuke was used to process the raw data, removing reads that contained adapters or uncalled bases, had a mean Phred below 15, or lacked an exact match to the constant primer or identifier. COPE v1.2.5 was used to merge the high-quality paired reads, and each unique nucleotide sequence was defined as a clonotype. MiTCR v1.1 was used to align the clonotypes against IMGT TRBV, TRBD and TRBJ reference segments. The analysis included only V-J combinations with a frequency above 0.0001, which together covered 99% to 99.2% of the repertoires. The TCS score was defined as F50 (clonal expansion) divided by E x V (chaos), with BLOSUM62-based TCRdist calculated between CDR3 peptides within each V-J. Welch's t-statistics and random forest reduced approximately 520 V-J features to 10 to 15, which were used in a naive Bayes classifier (R e1071). Thyroid-blood repertoire similarity was quantified with the Morisita-Horn index. TCRdb's own reprocessing of the public reads used fastp at Q25 and MiXCR and kept productive beta chains. Each entry merges the rows of one CDR3 protein and shows their most common DNA and genes. Here the V and J calls rest on TCRdb's processing, not on the authors' analysis. For this sample there are just under 750,000 distinct CDR3 sequences; 30% to 40% appear just once. Jointly, the top ten make up around 31% of the sample.

Stable Graves' hyperthyroidism was defined as no progression to ophthalmopathy during 18 months of follow-up. Hyperthyroidism patients were newly diagnosed, with disease duration under 2 months, and aged 18 to 65 years. Exclusion was applied to patients with uncontrolled infections, other autoimmune diseases, pregnancy or lactation. Diagnoses were based on clinical symptoms, serum thyroxine and TRAb, thyroid ultrasound and orbital computed tomography. PBMCs were isolated from approximately 10 ml of fresh peripheral blood by Ficoll-Paque density gradient centrifugation. Total RNA was extracted using Trizol reagent, and RNA quality was assessed on an Agilent 2100 Bioanalyzer. Broad study findings and their caveats: Most expanded thyroid clonotypes (frequency above 0.001) were also detected in blood, suggesting blood repertoires may reflect thyroid immune responses. A model built on a 13 V-J signature distinguished ophthalmopathy from stable hyperthyroidism, reaching over 85% sensitivity and 81% to 83% specificity in cross-validation and 80%/75% in testing. During validation, the model predicted progression to ophthalmopathy a median of roughly six months ahead of onset, with around 70% sensitivity and under 85% specificity. Sample size was not statistically predetermined, and investigators were not blinded to group allocation.

Sample: blood. The V and J segments used are TRBV19 and TRBJ2-6; the D call could be TRBD1 or TRBD2, with each sharing 5 bases. The source of this sequence is a woman between 35 and 50 years old with Graves' hyperthyroidism. Here is the DNA: TGTGCCAGTAGTATCGGGGCCCACGTTGGGGCCAACGTCCTGACTTTC. It encodes CASSIGAHVGANVLTF.